This T cell receptor beta chain was sequenced for a study of T cells in Graves' hyperthyroidism and ophthalmopathy. TCR beta CDR3 regions were amplified from RNA. Carried out on the TCR CDR3, a first-round RT-PCR used the HTBI primer set. TCRdb re-analysed the multiplex PCR reads in MiXCR, keeping a single row per CDR3 protein. The sample has 750,000 to 950,000 distinct CDR3 sequences, 38% seen once; the top ten hold around 9.3%. Exclusion of a patient resulted from uncontrolled infection, other autoimmune disease, pregnancy or lactation. Looked up from germline, CDR1 is SGDLS and CDR2 is YYNGEE. This CDR3 spans 14 amino acids. Trimming took 0 bases from V and 0 from J, leaving 6 bases between them.

The J gene is TRBJ2-5, the V gene TRBV9; D unresolved. The sequenced sample consisted of blood. This clonotype was sampled from a man aged 18 to 30 with Graves' hyperthyroidism. CDR3 coding DNA: TGTGCCAGCAGCGTAGATTGGAACCAAGAGACCCAGTACTTC. Protein sequence: CASSVDWNQETQYF.